The T cell receptor beta chain under discussion was sequenced for a study of T cell responses to AZD1222 COVID-19 vaccine (TCRdb year 2021). Looking at the study overall: TCR sequencing covered some 250 trial participants: 207 given two doses of AZD1222 and about 26 given two doses of MenACWY control vaccine. Enrollment into the trials was organized by age into subgroups of 18-55, 56-69 and 70-plus years, and those subgroups contained approximately 160, 26 and 62 TCR-sequenced participants, respectively. The study at large found these results: Reportedly, close to half of the unique spike-specific TCRs recognized epitopes lying outside the regions that are mutated in the B.1.351 and B.1.1.7 variants. CD4 TCRs associated with the vaccine covered the entire spike protein, and the dominant responses were in regions 160-218 and 743-854. Conclusions about previously exposed vaccinees are limited, since just five to seven AZD1222 recipients were seropositive for SARS-CoV-2 at baseline. The 56-69-year group was small, and its depth increase did not reach significance, likely because of low power. No day 14 peak-response samples were available, so repertoires were characterized only after the peak T cell response. Spike-specific TCR breadth and depth rose significantly after two AZD1222 doses compared with day 0 and with MenACWY recipients. Participants were mostly white British and included more females than males, and it was suggested by the authors that clonal diversity may have been underestimated.

The CDR3 regions of human TCRbeta chains were subjected to immunosequencing. In the authors' own workflow: Repertoire TCRs were checked for matches against a reference library of SARS-CoV-2-specific TCRs that had been generated using the MIRA antigen-specificity platform. Breadth was defined as the fraction of unique TCRs that were SARS-CoV-2-associated. Depth was defined as the fraction of total T cells that were SARS-CoV-2-associated. Using the MIRA data, each spike-specific TCR was assigned both to the spike region to which the TCR was reactive and to a CD4 or CD8 class. Log10-transformed breadth and depth values were compared by one-way ANOVA with Sidak's multiple comparisons tests. The table was pulled from immuneACCESS by TCRdb, which kept in-frame rearrangements only. Such tables lose some clones; where checked, under half of the loss comes from unresolved V genes, and the rest has no known cause. V and J calls and clone size are copied from that table; D and trimming were computed from the DNA. The sample table holds some 130,000 clones, of which roughly 92% were seen once. The ten most abundant clones make up about 1.1% of the sample.

This specimen's time point label, interpreted: about 28 days (+/-7) after the second vaccine dose. AZD1222 recipients given second doses at about 4 weeks or at about 12 weeks were pooled, since spike-specific TCR depth and breadth were not found to differ between the two schedules. Vaccinee samples came from UK trials COV001 and COV002, including a single-blind randomized controlled phase 2/3 trial of AZD1222 (ChAdOx1 nCoV-19) in healthy adults. For TCRbeta chain sequencing, PBMC samples from trial participants were taken at day 0 and at day 28 after the second dose. Of note for this clone: Its antigen is still unknown. One base away there is no much larger clone; base qualities are not given.

Trimming removed 2 bases from V and 5 bases from J; the gene matches leave 5 bases unexplained. Looking up the germline V gene yields CDR1 MNHEY and CDR2 SVGEGT. The CDR3 has 14 amino acids, counting the end cysteine and phenylalanine. The kept DNA is CDR3 alone, 42 bases in frame from the first base. The clonotype comes from an adult who received the AZD1222 COVID-19 vaccine. The sample here was peripheral blood, taken 28 days after the second AZD1222 dose. The chain uses TRBV6-2 or TRBV6-3 and TRBJ1-2; 7 bases in the middle match TRBD1. The CDR3 region: CASSYLTGRYGYTF. DNA sequence: TGTGCCAGCAGTTACCTGACAGGGCGATATGGCTACACCTTC.